Listed below are T cell receptor beta chains from one sample, sequenced in a study of tumour-infiltrating T cells in Burkitt lymphoma. Sequenced by immunoSEQ multiplex PCR; TCRdb stores in-frame clones only, minus some. The table records approximately 15,000 clones, just under 80% of them present only once. The sequenced sample consisted of tumor tissue. All receptors derive from a human donor with diffuse large B-cell lymphoma. Both conserved end residues are part of each CDR3. The D gene is left open where the match is weak. The listing skips clone size in some rows; elsewhere it reads once, few, many or a size class.

TRBV5-1	TRBJ1-1	13	NA	NA	TGCGCCAGCAGCTTGAACGCGGTCACTGAAGCTTTCTTT	CASSLNAVTEAFF
TRBV5-6	TRBJ2-2	14	NA	NA	TGTGCCAGCAGCCTGGACGTAGCCAACGGGGAGCTGTTTTTT	CASSLDVANGELFF
TRBV27	TRBJ1-2	13	NA	NA	TGTGCCAGCAGTATGCAGGGGTCCTATGGCTACACCTTC	CASSMQGSYGYTF
TRBV19	TRBJ2-7	13	NA	NA	TGTGCCAGTAGTATTGACTATCTCTACGAGCAGTACTTC	CASSIDYLYEQYF
TRBV5-6	TRBJ2-1	13	NA	NA	TGTGCCAGCAGCTTGAGTGGGGTCTATGAGCAGTTCTTC	CASSLSGVYEQFF
TRBV5-4	TRBJ2-7	13	NA	NA	TGTGCCAGCAGCCCGGCAACAGGGCACGAGCAGTACTTC	CASSPATGHEQYF
TRBV4-3	TRBJ2-3	16	TRBD1	once	TGCGCCAGCAGCCTCCGGGACAGGGGGCTTCTTGATACGCAGTATTTT	CASSLRDRGLLDTQYF
TRBV9	TRBJ2-5	15	TRBD1	NA	TGTGCTAGCAGCGTAGAGGGGACAGCCCAAGAGACCCAGTACTTC	CASSVEGTAQETQYF
TRBV10-3	TRBJ2-7	16	TRBD2	NA	TGTGCCATCAGGGGGGTTGAGCTAGCGGGAGTCTACGAGCAGTACTTC	CAIRGVELAGVYEQYF
TRBV6-5	TRBJ2-7	12	NA	few	TGTGCCAGCAGTGCGAGGGGCTACGAGCAGTACTTC	CASSARGYEQYF
TRBV5-1	TRBJ2-3	16	NA	NA	TGCGCCAGCAGCTTGGTGTTAGGGCAGGACTGGGATACGCAGTATTTT	CASSLVLGQDWDTQYF
TRBV7-9	TRBJ2-1	14	TRBD2	NA	TGTGCCAGCAGCTATAGCGGGCCTTACAATGAGCAGTTCTTC	CASSYSGPYNEQFF
TRBV29-1	TRBJ2-7	12	NA	NA	TGCAGCGTTGAGGCTGGGGGCTACGAGCAGTACTTC	CSVEAGGYEQYF
TRBV7-6	TRBJ2-3	17	TRBD2	NA	TGTGCCAGCAGCTTAGTCGGCGGGGGGACCGGCACAGATACGCAGTATTTT	CASSLVGGGTGTDTQYF
TRBV5-1	TRBJ2-6	15	TRBD1	few	TGCGCCAGCAGCTTCACGGGACAGGGTGGCAACGTCCTGACTTTC	CASSFTGQGGNVLTF
TRBV27	TRBJ1-2	16	TRBD1	NA	TGTGCCAGCAGTTTAGGGGGGACAGGGCCCCTCTATGGCTACACCTTC	CASSLGGTGPLYGYTF
TRBV5-6	TRBJ2-5	17	NA	once	TGTGCCAGCAGCTTGGTCATCTCAGCGAGCCTGGGAGAGACCCAGTACTTC	CASSLVISASLGETQYF
TRBV4-3	TRBJ2-1	15	NA	NA	TGCGCCAGCAGCCTCCTGGCCGGGAGCTTCACCGAACAGTTCTTC	CASSLLAGSFTEQFF
TRBV5-6	TRBJ1-4	14	NA	NA	TGTGCCAGCTGCGTAGGGCCCAGGGGTGAAAAACTGTTTTTT	CASCVGPRGEKLFF
TRBV2	TRBJ1-3	14	NA	few	TGTGCCAGCAGTGAAACCTTCTCTGGAAACACCATATATTTT	CASSETFSGNTIYF
TRBV11-2	TRBJ1-1	12	NA	NA	TGTGCCAGCAGCCGGGGGGTCGCTGAAGCTTTCTTT	CASSRGVAEAFF
TRBV7-6	TRBJ2-3	16	TRBD2	NA	TGTGCCAGCAGCAGGGGACTAGCGGGAGGTCCTAATACGCAGTATTTT	CASSRGLAGGPNTQYF
TRBV5-1	TRBJ2-1	16	NA	NA	TGCGCCAGCAGCTTGGCCAAGGGGGGCTCCTACAATGAGCAGTTCTTC	CASSLAKGGSYNEQFF
TRBV9	TRBJ2-7	14	NA	NA	TGTGCCAGCAGCGTATGGGGAGAAGCGTCCGAGCAGTACTTC	CASSVWGEASEQYF
TRBV5-6	TRBJ2-1	12	NA	NA	TGTGCCAGCAGCTATAACTACAATGAGCAGTTCTTC	CASSYNYNEQFF
TRBV2	TRBJ1-4	15	NA	NA	TGTGCCAGCAGTGGCTTCCCGTCCGCGAATGAAAAACTGTTTTTT	CASSGFPSANEKLFF
TRBV4-3	TRBJ1-2	15	NA	NA	TGCGCCAGCAGCCAAGAGGACAGAGCTAACTATGGCTACACCTTC	CASSQEDRANYGYTF
TRBV15	TRBJ2-3	13	NA	NA	TGTGCCACCAGCAGGGACAGCACAGATACGCAGTATTTT	CATSRDSTDTQYF
TRBV27	TRBJ2-7	19	TRBD1	NA	TGTGCCAGCAATCGAAAAATGGGAACGGAGGGACAGGGGGAAGGCGAGCAGTACTTC	CASNRKMGTEGQGEGEQYF
TRBV15	TRBJ1-2	13	TRBD1	NA	TGTGCCACCAGCCCGGACAGGGTTTATGGCTACACCTTC	CATSPDRVYGYTF
TRBV7-2	TRBJ1-1	14	NA	NA	TGTGCCAGCAGCTTAGCCTGGGTTGCCACTGAAGCTTTCTTT	CASSLAWVATEAFF
TRBV6-6	TRBJ1-1	14	NA	NA	TGTGCCAGCAGCCCGGGGGAGATGAACACTGAAGCTTTCTTT	CASSPGEMNTEAFF
TRBV5-5	TRBJ2-7	14	TRBD1	NA	TGTGCCAGCAGCAAGGGACAGTATAACTACGAGCAGTACTTC	CASSKGQYNYEQYF
TRBV2	TRBJ2-1	16	TRBD1	NA	TGTGCCAGCATCTCGGGAAGGGACAGGGTGAGGAATGAGCAGTTCTTC	CASISGRDRVRNEQFF
TRBV19	TRBJ2-7	14	NA	NA	TGTGCCAGTAGTTCGGCGGGACCCCGTTGGGAGCAGTACTTC	CASSSAGPRWEQYF
TRBV9	TRBJ1-1	14	NA	NA	TGTGCCAGCAGCGGAGAGGGGTCGGGCACTGAAGCTTTCTTT	CASSGEGSGTEAFF
TRBV7-9	TRBJ1-1	13	NA	few	TGTGCCAGCAGCCCCGGGGCGAACACTGAAGCTTTCTTT	CASSPGANTEAFF
TRBV10-3	TRBJ1-5	14	NA	NA	TGTGCCATCAGTGTTGCTGGGAACAATCAGCCCCAGCATTTT	CAISVAGNNQPQHF
TRBV7-6	TRBJ2-7	18	TRBD2	NA	TGTGCCAGCAGCTTAGCAAGCACTAGCGGTATGGCGCCGGCCGAGCAGTACTTC	CASSLASTSGMAPAEQYF
TRBV4-3	TRBJ2-7	15	TRBD1	NA	TGCGCCAGCAGCCAATTTACAGGGGGAACCTACGAGCAGTACTTC	CASSQFTGGTYEQYF
TRBV14	TRBJ2-1	14	TRBD2	NA	TGTGCCAGCTCCGGGCGGGGGGGCTACAATGAGCAGTTCTTC	CASSGRGGYNEQFF
TRBV11-3	TRBJ2-2	15	NA	NA	TGTGCCAGCAGCTTAGGACAGTCCAACACCGGGGAGCTGTTTTTT	CASSLGQSNTGELFF
TRBV9	TRBJ1-4	15	TRBD1	NA	TGTGCCAGCAGCGCCGCCGGGACAGGGGCTGAAAAACTGTTTTTT	CASSAAGTGAEKLFF
TRBV14	TRBJ1-2	14	TRBD1	NA	TGTGCCAGCAGCCCAGGTTGGGACAGCTATGGCTACACCTTC	CASSPGWDSYGYTF
TRBV29-1	TRBJ2-6	17	TRBD2	NA	TGCAGCGTTACCAGGACTAGCGGGAGCTCTGGGGCCAACGTCCTGACTTTC	CSVTRTSGSSGANVLTF
TRBV4-1	TRBJ2-7	17	TRBD2	NA	TGCGCCAGCAGCCAACCCATTAGCGGGGGGGCTTCTGGCGAGCAGTACTTC	CASSQPISGGASGEQYF
TRBV9	TRBJ2-2	15	NA	NA	TGTGCCAGCAGCAGGGGGGGTGTCAACACCGGGGAGCTGTTTTTT	CASSRGGVNTGELFF
TRBV5-1	TRBJ1-5	15	NA	few	TGCGCCAGCAGCCCGAATGGGCAGAGCAATCAGCCCCAGCATTTT	CASSPNGQSNQPQHF
TRBV25-1	TRBJ1-1	15	NA	NA	TGTGCCAGCACCCAAGGGCGGGGGCGGAGGGCTGAAGCTTTCTTT	CASTQGRGRRAEAFF
TRBV6-5	TRBJ1-2	13	TRBD1	NA	TGTGCCAGCAGTCTGACAGGGGTGCATGGCTACACCTTC	CASSLTGVHGYTF
TRBV5-1	TRBJ2-1	15	TRBD2	NA	TGCGCCAGCAGCTCCCTTGCGGGAGGTTACAATGAGCAGTTCTTC	CASSSLAGGYNEQFF
TRBV5-4	TRBJ2-5	13	TRBD1	NA	TGTGCCAGCAACTCGGACAGGCAAGAGACCCAGTACTTC	CASNSDRQETQYF
TRBV27	TRBJ2-3	16	NA	NA	TGTGCCTGGTCGGAGGTCCACAGGGAAGGCGCAGATACGCAGTATTTT	CAWSEVHREGADTQYF
TRBV4-3	TRBJ2-1	14	NA	NA	TGCGCCAGCAGCCTCGAGGACTATTCTTACGGGCAGTTCTTC	CASSLEDYSYGQFF
TRBV11-3	TRBJ2-1	13	NA	NA	TGTGCCAGCAGCTTAGGGGACTGGGACCCCTTGTTCTTC	CASSLGDWDPLFF
TRBV10-3	TRBJ1-2	14	TRBD1	NA	TGTGCCATGGGACAGGGGGCGGCGGACTATGGCTACACCTTC	CAMGQGAADYGYTF
TRBV19	TRBJ1-1	13	NA	NA	TGTGCCAGTAGTATAGACCCGTCCACTGAAGCTTTCTTT	CASSIDPSTEAFF